A selection of T cell receptor beta chains follows, all from one sample in a study of T cell responses to AZD1222 COVID-19 vaccine. Profiling relied on immunoSEQ multiplex PCR, and the TCRdb table lists in-frame clones only, not all of them. The sample has some 130,000 clones, roughly nine tenths seen once. The specimen comprised peripheral blood, sampled 28 days after the second AZD1222 dose. These TCRs come from an adult who received the AZD1222 COVID-19 vaccine. Both conserved end residues are part of each CDR3. D genes are given only for firm matches. For some rows the clone size is stated as once, few or many, or as a class when expanded; others skip it.

>TRBJ1-1|TRBV27|-|-
TGTGCCAGCAGTTTAAAGCCCCAGGGACTGAACACTGAAGCTTTCTTT
CASSLKPQGLNTEAFF
>TRBJ1-1|TRBV19|-|-
TGTGCCAGTAGTCCAGGGAGGAGAAAAAACACTGAAGCTTTCTTT
CASSPGRRKNTEAFF
>TRBJ1-2|TRBV24-1|-|-
TGTGCCACCAGTGTGGGACTAAACTATGGCTACACCTTC
CATSVGLNYGYTF
>TRBJ2-1|TRBV2|-|TRBD1
TGTGCCAGTCTAAGGGGACAGGGGGGCAATGAGCAGTTCTTC
CASLRGQGGNEQFF
>TRBJ1-5|TRBV11-2|few|-
TGTGCCAGCAGCTTAGCCATTTTAGGTCAGCCCCAGCATTTT
CASSLAILGQPQHF
>TRBJ2-5|TRBV4-1|-|TRBD2
TGCGCCAGCAGCTCGAGCGGGGGGGCAAGGGAGACCCAGTACTTC
CASSSSGGARETQYF
>TRBJ2-5|TRBV6-2/TRBV6-3|-|TRBD2
TGTGCCAGCAGTTACTCAGCGGGGGGTAGTGAGACCCAGTACTTC
CASSYSAGGSETQYF
>TRBJ2-1|TRBV6-6|once|-
TGTGCCAGCAGTTACTTCGAAGTCAGGACAGAGCAGTTCTTC
CASSYFEVRTEQFF
>TRBJ1-2|TRBV4-3|once|TRBD1
TGCGCCAGCAGCGGTCCGGGACAGGGGGACTATGGCTACACCTTC
CASSGPGQGDYGYTF
>TRBJ1-5|TRBV7-8|-|TRBD1
TGTGCCAGCAGCTTAGCTGGGACAGGGGGAAAGCAGCCCCAGCATTTT
CASSLAGTGGKQPQHF
>TRBJ2-7|TRBV6-6|-|TRBD2
TGTGCCAGCAGTTCCCCGGCTAGCGGACACTACGAGCAGTACTTC
CASSSPASGHYEQYF
>TRBJ1-5|TRBV7-8|-|-
TGTGCCAGCAGTACAACGCGGGGCAATCAGCCCCAGCATTTT
CASSTTRGNQPQHF
>TRBJ2-5|TRBV27|-|-
TGTGCCAGCAGTTTTCGGGACGGAACACAAGAGACCCAGTACTTC
CASSFRDGTQETQYF
>TRBJ1-2|TRBV29-1|-|TRBD1
TGCAGCGTTGCCTCGGGGACAGGGATAGACTATGGCTACACCTTC
CSVASGTGIDYGYTF
>TRBJ1-5|TRBV9|-|-
TGTGCCAGCAGCGTGGGGGGCGAGGGCAATCAGCCCCAGCATTTT
CASSVGGEGNQPQHF
>TRBJ1-1|TRBV7-2|few|-
TGTGCCAGCAGATCTCCGAAAGGGATCAACACTGAAGCTTTCTTT
CASRSPKGINTEAFF